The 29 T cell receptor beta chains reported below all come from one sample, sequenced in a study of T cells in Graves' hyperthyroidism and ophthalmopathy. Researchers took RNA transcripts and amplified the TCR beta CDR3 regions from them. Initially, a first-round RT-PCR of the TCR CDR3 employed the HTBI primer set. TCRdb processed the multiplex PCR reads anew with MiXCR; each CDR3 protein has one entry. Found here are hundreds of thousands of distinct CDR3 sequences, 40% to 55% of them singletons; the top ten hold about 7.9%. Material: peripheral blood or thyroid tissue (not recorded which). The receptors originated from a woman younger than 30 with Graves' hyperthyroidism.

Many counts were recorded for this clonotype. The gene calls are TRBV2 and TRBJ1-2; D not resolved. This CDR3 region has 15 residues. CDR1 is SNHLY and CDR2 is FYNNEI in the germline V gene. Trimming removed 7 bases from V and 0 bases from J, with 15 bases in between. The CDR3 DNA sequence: TGTGCCAGCACTGACCCCGGTGTAGCTAACTATGGCTACACCTTC. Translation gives CASTDPGVANYGYTF.

CDR3 region: CASSTNSGKVYEQYF. As DNA, the CDR3 is TGTGCCAGTAGTACGAATAGCGGGAAAGTGTACGAGCAGTACTTC. The V and J genes are TRBV19 and TRBJ2-7; 8 bases match TRBD2. J gave up 4 bases and V 4 bases, and 9 bases lay outside the gene matches. Germline values: CDR1 LNHDA, CDR2 SQIVND (reference sequence). This CDR3 comprises 15 residues.

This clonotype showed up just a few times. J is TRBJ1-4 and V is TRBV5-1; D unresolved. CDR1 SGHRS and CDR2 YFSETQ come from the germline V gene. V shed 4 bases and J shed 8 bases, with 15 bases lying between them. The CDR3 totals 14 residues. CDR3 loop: CASSATSNGEKLFF. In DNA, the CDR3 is TGCGCCAGCAGCGCGACATCCAACGGGGAAAAACTGTTTTTT. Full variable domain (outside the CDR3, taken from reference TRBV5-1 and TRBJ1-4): KAGVTQTPRYLIKTRGQQVTLSCSPISGHRSVSWYQQTPGQGLQFLFEYFSETQRNKGNFPGRFSGRQFSNSRSEMNVSTLELGDSALYLCASSATSNGEKLFFGSGTQLSVL.

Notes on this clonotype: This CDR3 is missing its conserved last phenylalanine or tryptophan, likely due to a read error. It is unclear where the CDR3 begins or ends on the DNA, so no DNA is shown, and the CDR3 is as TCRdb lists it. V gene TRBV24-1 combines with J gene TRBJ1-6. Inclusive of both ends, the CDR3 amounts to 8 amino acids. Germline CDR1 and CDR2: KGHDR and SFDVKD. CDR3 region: CATSDTHG.

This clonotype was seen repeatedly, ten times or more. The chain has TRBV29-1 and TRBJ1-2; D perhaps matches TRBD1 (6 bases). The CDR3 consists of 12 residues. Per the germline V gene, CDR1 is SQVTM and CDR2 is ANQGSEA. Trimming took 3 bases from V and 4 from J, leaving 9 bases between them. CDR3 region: CSVEGAGYGYTF. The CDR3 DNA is TGCAGCGTTGAGGGGGCGGGCTATGGCTACACCTTC.

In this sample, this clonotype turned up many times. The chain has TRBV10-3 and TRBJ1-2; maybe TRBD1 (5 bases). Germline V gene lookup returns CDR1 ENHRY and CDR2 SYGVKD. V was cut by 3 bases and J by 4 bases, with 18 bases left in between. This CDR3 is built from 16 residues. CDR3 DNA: TGTGCCATCAGTGACCCCTTCCGGGGGGTGGGCTATGGCTACACCTTC. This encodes CAISDPFRGVGYGYTF.

In DNA form, the CDR3 reads TGCAGTGCCTCCAGAGACAGGGTTCACGGCGAGCAGTACTTC. Translating it yields CSASRDRVHGEQYF. The chain recombines TRBV20-1 with TRBJ2-7; 7 bases agree with TRBD1. Germline CDR1 is DFQATT and CDR2 is SNEGSKA (reference sequence). With 6 bases clipped from V and 6 bases from J, the junction kept 14 bases outside the gene matches. CDR3 size: 14 residues.

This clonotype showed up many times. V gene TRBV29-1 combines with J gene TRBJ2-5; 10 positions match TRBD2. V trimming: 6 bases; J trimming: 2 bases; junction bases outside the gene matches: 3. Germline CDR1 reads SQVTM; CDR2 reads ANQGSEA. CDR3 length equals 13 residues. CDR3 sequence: CSVTLAGQETQYF. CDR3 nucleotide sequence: TGCAGCGTCACACTAGCGGGACAAGAGACCCAGTACTTC.

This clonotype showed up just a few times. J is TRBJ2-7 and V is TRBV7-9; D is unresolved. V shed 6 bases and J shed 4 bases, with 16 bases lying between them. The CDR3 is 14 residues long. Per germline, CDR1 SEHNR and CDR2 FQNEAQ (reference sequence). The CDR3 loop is CASSYLAAVYEQYF. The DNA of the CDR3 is TGTGCCAGCAGTTACTTGGCTGCGGTTTACGAGCAGTACTTC.

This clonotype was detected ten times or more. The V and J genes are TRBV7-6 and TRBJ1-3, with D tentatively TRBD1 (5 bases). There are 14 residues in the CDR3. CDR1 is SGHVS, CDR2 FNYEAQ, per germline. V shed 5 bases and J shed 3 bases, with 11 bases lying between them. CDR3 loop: CASSPRDGGNTIYF. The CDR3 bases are TGTGCCAGCAGCCCACGGGACGGTGGAAACACCATATATTTT.

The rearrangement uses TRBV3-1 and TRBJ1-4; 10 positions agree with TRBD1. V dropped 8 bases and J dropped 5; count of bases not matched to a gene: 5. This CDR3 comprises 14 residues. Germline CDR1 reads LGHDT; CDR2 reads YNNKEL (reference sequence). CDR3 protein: CASGRGQGNEKLFF. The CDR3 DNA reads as TGTGCCAGCGGGAGGGGACAGGGGAATGAAAAACTGTTTTTT.

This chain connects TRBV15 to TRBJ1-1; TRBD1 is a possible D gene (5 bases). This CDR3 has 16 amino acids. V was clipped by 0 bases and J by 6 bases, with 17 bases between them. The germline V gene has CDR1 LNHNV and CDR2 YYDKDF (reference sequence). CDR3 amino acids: CATSRDQARDLAEAFF. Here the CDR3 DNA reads TGTGCCACCAGCAGAGATCAGGCCAGGGATTTGGCTGAAGCTTTCTTT.

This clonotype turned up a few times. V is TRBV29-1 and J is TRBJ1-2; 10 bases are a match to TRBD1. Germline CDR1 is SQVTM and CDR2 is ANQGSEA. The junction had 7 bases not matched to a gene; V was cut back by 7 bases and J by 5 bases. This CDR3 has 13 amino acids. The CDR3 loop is CSGRDRGSYGYTF. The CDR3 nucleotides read TGCAGCGGCCGGGACAGGGGTTCATATGGCTACACCTTC.

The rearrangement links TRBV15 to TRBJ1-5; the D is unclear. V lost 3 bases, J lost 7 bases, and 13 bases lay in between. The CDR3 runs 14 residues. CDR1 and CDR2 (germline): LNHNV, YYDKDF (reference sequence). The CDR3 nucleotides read TGTGCCACCAGCAGTACTACGGCCGTACAGCCCCAGCATTTT. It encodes CATSSTTAVQPQHF.

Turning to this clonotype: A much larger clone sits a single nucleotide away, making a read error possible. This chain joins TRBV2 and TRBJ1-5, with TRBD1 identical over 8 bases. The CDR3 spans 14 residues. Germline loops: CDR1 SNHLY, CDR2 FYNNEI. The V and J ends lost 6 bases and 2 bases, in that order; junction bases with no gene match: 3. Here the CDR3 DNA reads TGTGCCAGCAGAGACAGGGGAGGCAATCAGCCCCAGCATTTT. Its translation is CASRDRGGNQPQHF.

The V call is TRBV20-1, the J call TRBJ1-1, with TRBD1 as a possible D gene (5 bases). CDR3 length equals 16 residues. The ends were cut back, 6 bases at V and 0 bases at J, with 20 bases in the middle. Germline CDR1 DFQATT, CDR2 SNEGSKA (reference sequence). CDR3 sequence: CSATGSQNPLNTEAFF. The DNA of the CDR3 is TGCAGTGCCACAGGTAGCCAGAATCCCTTGAACACTGAAGCTTTCTTT.

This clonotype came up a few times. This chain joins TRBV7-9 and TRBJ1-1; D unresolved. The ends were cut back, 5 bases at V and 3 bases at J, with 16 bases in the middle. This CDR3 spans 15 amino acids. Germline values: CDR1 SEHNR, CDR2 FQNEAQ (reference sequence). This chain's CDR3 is CASSIYRAVDTEAFF. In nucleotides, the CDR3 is TGTGCCAGCAGCATATACCGGGCCGTGGACACTGAAGCTTTCTTT.

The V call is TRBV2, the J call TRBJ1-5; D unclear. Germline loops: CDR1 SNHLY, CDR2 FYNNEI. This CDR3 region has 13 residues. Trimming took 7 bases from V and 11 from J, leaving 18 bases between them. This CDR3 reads CASKPTARSSQHF. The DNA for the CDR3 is TGTGCCAGCAAACCTACAGCAAGATCGTCCCAGCATTTT.

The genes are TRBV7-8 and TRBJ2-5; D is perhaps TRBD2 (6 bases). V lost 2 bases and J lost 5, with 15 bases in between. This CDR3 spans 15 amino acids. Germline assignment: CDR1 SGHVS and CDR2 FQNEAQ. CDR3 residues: CASSLLGGMYETQYF. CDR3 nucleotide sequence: TGTGCCAGCAGCTTATTGGGCGGGATGTACGAGACCCAGTACTTC.

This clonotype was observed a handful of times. The CDR3 coding sequence is TGTGCCAGCAGCGTATCGACTTCGGGGACTGAAGCTTTCTTT. This gives the protein CASSVSTSGTEAFF. The chain links TRBV9 to TRBJ1-1; no clear D. The CDR3 extends over 14 amino acids. Trimming removed 1 base from V and 5 bases from J, with 12 bases in between. Germline V gene sequence: CDR1 SGDLS, CDR2 YYNGEE.

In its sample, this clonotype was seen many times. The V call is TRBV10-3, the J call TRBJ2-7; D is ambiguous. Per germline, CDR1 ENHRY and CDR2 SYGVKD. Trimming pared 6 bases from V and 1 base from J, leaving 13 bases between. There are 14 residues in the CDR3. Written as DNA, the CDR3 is TGTGCCATCAGGAATACATCGGATTCCTACGAGCAGTACTTC. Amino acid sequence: CAIRNTSDSYEQYF.

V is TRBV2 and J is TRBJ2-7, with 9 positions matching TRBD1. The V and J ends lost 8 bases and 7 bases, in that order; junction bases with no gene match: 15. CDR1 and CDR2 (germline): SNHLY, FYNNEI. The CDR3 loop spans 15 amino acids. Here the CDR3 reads CASSDRDRVTGEQYF. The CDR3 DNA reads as TGTGCCAGCTCAGACCGGGACAGGGTGACTGGTGAGCAGTACTTC.

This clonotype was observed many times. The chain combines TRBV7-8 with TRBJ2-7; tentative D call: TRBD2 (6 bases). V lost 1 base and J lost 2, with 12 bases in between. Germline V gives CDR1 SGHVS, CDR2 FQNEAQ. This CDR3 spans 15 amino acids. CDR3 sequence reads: CASSLVGSGPYEQYF. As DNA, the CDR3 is TGTGCCAGCAGCTTAGTGGGTAGCGGACCCTACGAGCAGTACTTC.

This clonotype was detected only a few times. The chain's CDR3 is CASSDGTDNQPQHF. The CDR3 nucleotides are TGTGCCAGCAGCGACGGGACAGACAATCAGCCCCAGCATTTT. The rearrangement uses TRBV9 and TRBJ1-5, with 7 bases identical to TRBD1. V lost 3 bases and J lost 3; bases outside the gene matches: 3. CDR3 length: 14 residues. Germline CDR1 SGDLS, CDR2 YYNGEE.

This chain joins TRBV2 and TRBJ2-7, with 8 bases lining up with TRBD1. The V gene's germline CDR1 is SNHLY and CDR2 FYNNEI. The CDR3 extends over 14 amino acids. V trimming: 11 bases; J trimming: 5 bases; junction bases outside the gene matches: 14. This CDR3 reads CAGIRGQGANEQYF. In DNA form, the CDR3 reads TGTGCCGGCATCAGGGGGCAGGGGGCTAACGAGCAGTACTTC.

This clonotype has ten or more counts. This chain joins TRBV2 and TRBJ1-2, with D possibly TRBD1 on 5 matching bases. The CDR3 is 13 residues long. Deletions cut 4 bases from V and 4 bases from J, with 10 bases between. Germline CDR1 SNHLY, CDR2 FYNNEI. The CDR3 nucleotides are TGTGCCAGCAGTGGGGACCCCACCTATGGCTACACCTTC. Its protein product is CASSGDPTYGYTF.

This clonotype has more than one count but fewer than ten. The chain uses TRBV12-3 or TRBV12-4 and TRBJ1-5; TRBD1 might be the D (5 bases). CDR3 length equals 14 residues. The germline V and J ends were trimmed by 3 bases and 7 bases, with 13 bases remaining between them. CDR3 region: CASSLKGVRQPQHF. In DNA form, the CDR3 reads TGTGCCAGCAGTTTGAAAGGGGTTAGGCAGCCCCAGCATTTT.

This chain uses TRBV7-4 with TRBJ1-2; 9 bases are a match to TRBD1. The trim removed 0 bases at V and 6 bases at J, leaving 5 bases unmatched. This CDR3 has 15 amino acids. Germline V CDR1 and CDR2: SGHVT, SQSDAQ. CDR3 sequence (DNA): TGTGCCAGCAGCTTAGCCGGACAGGGGTATGATGGCTACACCTTC. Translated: CASSLAGQGYDGYTF.

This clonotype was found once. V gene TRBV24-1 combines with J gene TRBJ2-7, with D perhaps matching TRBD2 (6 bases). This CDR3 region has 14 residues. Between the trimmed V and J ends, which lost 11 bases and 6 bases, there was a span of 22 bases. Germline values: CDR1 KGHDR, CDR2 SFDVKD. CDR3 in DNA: TGTGCCAGCGCCCGCGAGTCCGGGAGTGGCGAGCAGTACTTC. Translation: CASARESGSGEQYF.